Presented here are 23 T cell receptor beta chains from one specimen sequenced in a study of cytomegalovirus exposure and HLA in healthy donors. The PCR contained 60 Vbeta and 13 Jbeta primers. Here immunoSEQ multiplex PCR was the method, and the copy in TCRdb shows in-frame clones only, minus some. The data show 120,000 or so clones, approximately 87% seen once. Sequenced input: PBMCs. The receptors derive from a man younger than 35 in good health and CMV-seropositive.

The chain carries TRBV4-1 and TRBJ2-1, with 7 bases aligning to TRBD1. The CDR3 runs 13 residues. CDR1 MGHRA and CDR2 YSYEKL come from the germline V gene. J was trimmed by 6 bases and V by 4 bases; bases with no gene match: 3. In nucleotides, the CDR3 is TGCGCCAGCAGCCTGGACAGGTTCAATGAGCAGTTCTTC. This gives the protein CASSLDRFNEQFF.

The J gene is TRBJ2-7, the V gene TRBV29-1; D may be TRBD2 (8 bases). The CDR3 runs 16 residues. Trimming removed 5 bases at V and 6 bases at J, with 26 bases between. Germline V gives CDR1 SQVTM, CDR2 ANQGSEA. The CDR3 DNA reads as TGCAGCGTTCCGGCCACGGGGGGGACAGCCAACGGCGAGCAGTACTTC. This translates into CSVPATGGTANGEQYF.

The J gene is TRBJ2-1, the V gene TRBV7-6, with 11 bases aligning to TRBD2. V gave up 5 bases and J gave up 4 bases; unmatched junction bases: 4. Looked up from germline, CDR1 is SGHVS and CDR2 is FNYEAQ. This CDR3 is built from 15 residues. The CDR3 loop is CASSVGLAGYNEQFF. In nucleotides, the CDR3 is TGTGCCAGCAGCGTCGGACTAGCGGGTTACAATGAGCAGTTCTTC. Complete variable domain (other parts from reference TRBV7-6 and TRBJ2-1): GAGVSQSPRYKVTKRGQDVALRCDPISGHVSLYWYRQALGQGPEFLTYFNYEAQQDKSGLPNDRFSAERPEGSISTLTIQRTEQRDSAMYRCASSVGLAGYNEQFFGPGTRLTVL.

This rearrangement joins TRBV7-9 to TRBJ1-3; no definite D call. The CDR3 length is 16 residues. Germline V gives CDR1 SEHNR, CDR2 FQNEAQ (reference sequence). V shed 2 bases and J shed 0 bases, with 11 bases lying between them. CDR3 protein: CASSLWQKDSGNTIYF. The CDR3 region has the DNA TGTGCCAGCAGCTTATGGCAGAAAGACTCTGGAAACACCATATATTTT.

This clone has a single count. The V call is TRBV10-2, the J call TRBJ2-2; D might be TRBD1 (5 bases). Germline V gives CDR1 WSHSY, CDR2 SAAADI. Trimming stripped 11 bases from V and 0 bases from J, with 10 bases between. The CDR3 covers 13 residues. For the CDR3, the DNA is TGCGCCGTACAGGCGTCGAACACCGGGGAGCTGTTTTTT. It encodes CAVQASNTGELFF.

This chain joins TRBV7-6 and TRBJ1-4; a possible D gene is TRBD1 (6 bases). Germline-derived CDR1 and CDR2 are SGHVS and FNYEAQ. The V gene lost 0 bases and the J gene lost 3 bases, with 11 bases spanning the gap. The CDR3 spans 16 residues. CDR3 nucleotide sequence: TGTGCCAGCAGCTTAGCCTCGGACAGCTCTAATGAAAAACTGTTTTTT. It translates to CASSLASDSSNEKLFF.

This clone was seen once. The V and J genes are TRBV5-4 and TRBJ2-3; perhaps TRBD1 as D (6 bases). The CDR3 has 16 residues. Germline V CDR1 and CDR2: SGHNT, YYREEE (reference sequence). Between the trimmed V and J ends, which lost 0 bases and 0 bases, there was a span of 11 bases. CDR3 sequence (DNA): TGTGCCAGCAGCTTGGAGGGGACAATTAGCACAGATACGCAGTATTTT. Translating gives CASSLEGTISTDTQYF.

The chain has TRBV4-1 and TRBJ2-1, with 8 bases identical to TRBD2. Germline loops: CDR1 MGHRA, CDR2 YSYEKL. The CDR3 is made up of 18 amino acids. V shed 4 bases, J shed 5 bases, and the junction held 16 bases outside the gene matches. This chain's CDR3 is CASSLPLLSTSGNNEQFF. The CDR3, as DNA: TGCGCCAGCAGCCTCCCCTTGTTAAGTACTAGCGGCAACAATGAGCAGTTCTTC.

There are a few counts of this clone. The CDR3, as DNA: TGTGCCAGCGGCTGGACAGGGAATAGCAATCAGCCCCAGCATTTT. Translation: CASGWTGNSNQPQHF. J is TRBJ1-5 and V is TRBV28; TRBD1 agrees at 8 bases. The CDR3 has 15 amino acids. CDR1 is MDHEN and CDR2 is SYDVKM in the germline V gene. After removal of 8 bases from V and 0 bases from J, the junction contained 6 bases not matched to a gene.

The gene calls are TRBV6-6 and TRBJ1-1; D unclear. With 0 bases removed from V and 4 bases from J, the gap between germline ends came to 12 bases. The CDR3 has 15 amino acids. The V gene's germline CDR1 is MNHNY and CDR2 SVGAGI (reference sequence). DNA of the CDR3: TGTGCCAGCAGTTACTCTGGGAGGGAAAGCACTGAAGCTTTCTTT. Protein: CASSYSGRESTEAFF.

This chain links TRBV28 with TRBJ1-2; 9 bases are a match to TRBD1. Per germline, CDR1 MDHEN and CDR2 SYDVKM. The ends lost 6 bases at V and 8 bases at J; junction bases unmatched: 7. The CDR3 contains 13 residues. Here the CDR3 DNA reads TGTGCCAGCAGGTTACAGGGGGCGTCGGGCTACACCTTC. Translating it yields CASRLQGASGYTF.

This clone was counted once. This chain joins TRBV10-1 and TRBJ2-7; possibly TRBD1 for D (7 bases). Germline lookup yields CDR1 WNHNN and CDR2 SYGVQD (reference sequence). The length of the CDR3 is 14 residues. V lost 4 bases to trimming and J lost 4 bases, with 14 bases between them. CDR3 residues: CASSAGQGGYEQYF. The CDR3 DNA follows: TGCGCCAGCAGTGCAGGTCAGGGGGGATACGAGCAGTACTTC.

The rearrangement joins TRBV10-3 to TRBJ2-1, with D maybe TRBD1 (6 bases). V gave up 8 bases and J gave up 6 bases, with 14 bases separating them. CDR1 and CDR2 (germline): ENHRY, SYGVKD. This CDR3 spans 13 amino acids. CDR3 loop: CAIAVDRFNEQFF. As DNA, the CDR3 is TGTGCCATCGCGGTAGACAGGTTCAATGAGCAGTTCTTC.

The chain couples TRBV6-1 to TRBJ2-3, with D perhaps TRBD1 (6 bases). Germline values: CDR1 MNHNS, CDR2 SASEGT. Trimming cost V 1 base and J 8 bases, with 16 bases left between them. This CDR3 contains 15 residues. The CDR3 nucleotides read TGTGCCAGCAGTGAAGGGGTCCGGGTGGGGGCTACGCAGTATTTT. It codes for CASSEGVRVGATQYF.

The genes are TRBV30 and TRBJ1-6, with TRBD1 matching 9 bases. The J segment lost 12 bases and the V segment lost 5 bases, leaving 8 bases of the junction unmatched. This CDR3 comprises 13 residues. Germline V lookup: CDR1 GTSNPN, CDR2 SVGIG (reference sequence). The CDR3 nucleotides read TGTGCCTGGGCCCCGGGACAGGGAGGACCCCTCCACTTT. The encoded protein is CAWAPGQGGPLHF.

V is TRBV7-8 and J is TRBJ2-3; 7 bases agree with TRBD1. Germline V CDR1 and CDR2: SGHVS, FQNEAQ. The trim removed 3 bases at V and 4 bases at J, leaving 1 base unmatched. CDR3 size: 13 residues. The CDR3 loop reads CASSFGQADTQYF. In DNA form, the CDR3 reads TGTGCCAGCAGCTTCGGACAGGCAGATACGCAGTATTTT.

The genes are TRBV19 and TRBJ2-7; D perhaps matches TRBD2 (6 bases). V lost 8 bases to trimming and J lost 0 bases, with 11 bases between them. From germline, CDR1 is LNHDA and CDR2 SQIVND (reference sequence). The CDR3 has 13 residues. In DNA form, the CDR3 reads TGTGCCAGTTCAACGACTAGCTCCTACGAGCAGTACTTC. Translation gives CASSTTSSYEQYF.

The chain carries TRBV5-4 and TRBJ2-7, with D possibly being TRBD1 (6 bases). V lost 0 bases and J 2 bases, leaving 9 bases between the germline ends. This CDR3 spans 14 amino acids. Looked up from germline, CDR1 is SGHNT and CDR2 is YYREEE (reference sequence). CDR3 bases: TGTGCCAGCAGCTTGGGTGGACAGCCCTACGAGCAGTACTTC. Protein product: CASSLGGQPYEQYF.

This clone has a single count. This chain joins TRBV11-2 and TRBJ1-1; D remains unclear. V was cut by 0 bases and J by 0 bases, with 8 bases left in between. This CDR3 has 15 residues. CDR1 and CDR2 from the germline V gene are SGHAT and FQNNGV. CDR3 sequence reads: CASSLEAGLNTEAFF. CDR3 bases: TGTGCCAGCAGCTTAGAGGCGGGCTTGAACACTGAAGCTTTCTTT. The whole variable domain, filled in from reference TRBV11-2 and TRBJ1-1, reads EAGVAQSPRYKIIEKRQSVAFWCNPISGHATLYWYQQILGQGPKLLIQFQNNGVVDDSQLPKDRFSAERLKGVDSTLKIQPAKLEDSAVYLCASSLEAGLNTEAFFGQGTRLTVV.

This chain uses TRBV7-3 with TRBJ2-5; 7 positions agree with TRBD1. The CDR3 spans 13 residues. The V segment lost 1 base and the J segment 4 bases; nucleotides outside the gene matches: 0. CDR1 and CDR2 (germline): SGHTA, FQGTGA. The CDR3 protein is CASSLNRGETQYF. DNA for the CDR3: TGTGCCAGCAGCTTAAACAGGGGAGAGACCCAGTACTTC.

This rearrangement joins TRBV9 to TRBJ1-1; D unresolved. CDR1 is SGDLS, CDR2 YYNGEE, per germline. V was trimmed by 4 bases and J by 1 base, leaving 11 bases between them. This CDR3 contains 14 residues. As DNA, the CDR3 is TGTGCCAGCAGCCCGGAGCCCGGGAACACTGAAGCTTTCTTT. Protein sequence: CASSPEPGNTEAFF.

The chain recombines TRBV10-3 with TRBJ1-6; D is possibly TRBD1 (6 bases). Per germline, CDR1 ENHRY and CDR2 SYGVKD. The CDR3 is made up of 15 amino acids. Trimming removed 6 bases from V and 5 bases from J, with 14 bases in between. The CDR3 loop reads CAISPKQGDNSPLHF. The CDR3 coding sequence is TGTGCCATCAGCCCAAAACAGGGAGATAATTCACCCCTCCACTTT.

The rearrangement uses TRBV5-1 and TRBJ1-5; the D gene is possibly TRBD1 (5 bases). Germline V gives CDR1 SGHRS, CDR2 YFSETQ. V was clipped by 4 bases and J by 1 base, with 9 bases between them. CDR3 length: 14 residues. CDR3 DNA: TGCGCCAGCAGCGCGGGGGAAAGCAATCAGCCCCAGCATTTT. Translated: CASSAGESNQPQHF.